Described below is a single T cell receptor beta chain sequence and its context. Its specificity is unknown. Germline V lookup: CDR1 MGHRA, CDR2 YSYEKL. The CDR3 contains 15 residues. The trim removed 5 bases at V and 7 bases at J, leaving 10 bases unmatched. TCRdb keeps only in-frame clones here, not all; method: immunoSEQ multiplex PCR. The sample holds 50,000 to 60,000 clones, roughly nine tenths seen once. The data were obtained in a study of siplizumab effects on memory and regulatory T cells. Study outcomes and limitations: Siplizumab, the agent tested, significantly reduced alloreactive sequences traceable to unstimulated CD4+ memory cells. Most alloreactive clones went unmapped to unstimulated subsets; only a minor fraction mapped. Treatment with siplizumab left mappable alloreactive CD4+ clones averaging approximately 62% Treg-derived, compared with around 29% in controls.

The V gene is TRBV4-1, the J gene TRBJ2-1; 8 nucleotides align to TRBD2. The sequencing input was naive CD8+ T cells sorted from blood. The sequence derives from a human donor in good health. The CDR3 coding sequence is TGCGCCAGCAGCTTTGGGGAGCGGGGGATAAATGAGCAGTTCTTC. Amino acid sequence: CASSFGERGINEQFF.